The rows below give T cell receptor beta chains drawn from one sample of a study of T cells in Graves' hyperthyroidism and ophthalmopathy. TCRdb re-called the multiplex PCR reads through MiXCR, storing one row per CDR3 protein. The table shows fewer than 350,000 distinct CDR3 sequences, with 20% to 25% occurring only once. The sequencing sample was made of blood. All receptors derive from a woman aged 50 to 65 with Graves' hyperthyroidism. Each CDR3 is given with its conserved first and last residue. The order of the fields is D gene, J gene, V gene, clone size, CDR3 protein, CDR3 DNA. A D gene is named only where the DNA matches it firmly. Only some rows state a clone size, as once, few, many or a class for expanded clones.

NA | TRBJ1-5 | TRBV28 | many | CASTLTRGFGNQPQHF | TGTGCCAGCACTCTAACTAGGGGGTTCGGCAATCAGCCCCAGCATTTT
TRBD1 | TRBJ1-2 | TRBV4-1 | NA | CASSQDPTGDYGYTF | TGCGCCAGCAGCCAAGATCCCACAGGGGACTATGGCTACACCTTC
NA | TRBJ1-4 | TRBV2 | many | CASSEQATNEKLFF | TGTGCCAGCAGTGAACAAGCAACTAATGAAAAACTGTTTTTT
NA | TRBJ2-3 | TRBV7-3 | NA | CASSSTRDADTQYF | TGTGCCAGCAGCTCAACTAGAGACGCAGATACGCAGTATTTT
TRBD2 | TRBJ2-4 | TRBV7-2 | few | CASRPLAGVKNIQYF | TGTGCCAGCAGGCCCCTAGCGGGGGTCAAAAACATTCAGTACTTC
NA | TRBJ1-6 | TRBV20-1 | many | CSAREEVAPLHF | TGCAGTGCTAGAGAGGAGGTGGCACCCCTCCACTTT
NA | TRBJ2-2 | TRBV7-9 | few | CASSFSRPTGELFF | TGTGCCAGCAGCTTTAGTCGGCCCACCGGGGAGCTGTTTTTT
NA | TRBJ1-5 | TRBV6-2/TRBV6-3 | many | CASSYSNGKQPQHF | TGTGCCAGCAGTTACTCGAATGGGAAACAGCCCCAGCATTTT
TRBD1 | TRBJ1-2 | TRBV3-1 | many | CASSPLGQGAWTNYGYTF | TGTGCCAGCAGCCCCCTGGGACAGGGGGCTTGGACTAACTATGGCTACACCTTC
TRBD2 | TRBJ2-7 | TRBV20-1 | many | CSARGRGLTNYEQYF | TGCAGTGCTAGAGGACGGGGACTAACAAACTACGAGCAGTACTTC
NA | TRBJ1-5 | TRBV11-2 | many | CASSRTAAPNQPQHF | TGTGCCAGCAGCCGAACGGCGGCCCCGAATCAGCCCCAGCATTTT
NA | TRBJ1-5 | TRBV14 | NA | CASSTRRGSNQPQHF | TGTGCCAGCAGCACCCGGAGAGGCTCGAATCAGCCCCAGCATTTT
NA | TRBJ1-2 | TRBV7-2 | many | CASSLGSGVNYGYTF | TGTGCCAGCAGCTTAGGCTCAGGGGTTAACTATGGCTACACCTTC
NA | TRBJ2-6 | TRBV6-5 | many | CASSYSSLGARGAGANVLTF | TGTGCCAGCAGTTACTCGAGTTTAGGCGCGAGGGGGGCTGGGGCCAACGTCCTGACTTTC
TRBD1 | TRBJ2-5 | TRBV3-1 | many | CASSQDLLQGHETQYF | TGTGCCAGCAGCCAAGATTTGTTACAGGGGCACGAGACCCAGTACTTC
NA | TRBJ1-2 | TRBV29-1 | NA | CSVDRSGELSRGANYGYTF | TGCAGCGTTGACAGATCCGGCGAGTTGTCGAGGGGCGCAAACTATGGCTACACCTTC
TRBD1 | TRBJ2-1 | TRBV6-1 | many | CASNPGQSHNEQFF | TGTGCCAGCAACCCGGGACAGTCCCACAATGAGCAGTTCTTC